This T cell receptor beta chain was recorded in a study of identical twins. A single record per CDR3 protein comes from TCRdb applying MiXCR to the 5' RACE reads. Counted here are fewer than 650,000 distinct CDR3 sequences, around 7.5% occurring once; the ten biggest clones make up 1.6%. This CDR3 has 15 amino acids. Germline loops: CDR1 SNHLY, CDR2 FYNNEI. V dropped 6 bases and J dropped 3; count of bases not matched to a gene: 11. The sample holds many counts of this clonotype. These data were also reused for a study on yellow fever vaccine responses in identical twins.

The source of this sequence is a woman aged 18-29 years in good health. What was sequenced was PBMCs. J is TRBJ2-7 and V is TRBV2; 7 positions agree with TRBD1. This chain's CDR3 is CASSPDRVRLYEQYF. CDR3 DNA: TGTGCCAGCAGCCCAGACAGGGTAAGGCTCTACGAGCAGTACTTC.